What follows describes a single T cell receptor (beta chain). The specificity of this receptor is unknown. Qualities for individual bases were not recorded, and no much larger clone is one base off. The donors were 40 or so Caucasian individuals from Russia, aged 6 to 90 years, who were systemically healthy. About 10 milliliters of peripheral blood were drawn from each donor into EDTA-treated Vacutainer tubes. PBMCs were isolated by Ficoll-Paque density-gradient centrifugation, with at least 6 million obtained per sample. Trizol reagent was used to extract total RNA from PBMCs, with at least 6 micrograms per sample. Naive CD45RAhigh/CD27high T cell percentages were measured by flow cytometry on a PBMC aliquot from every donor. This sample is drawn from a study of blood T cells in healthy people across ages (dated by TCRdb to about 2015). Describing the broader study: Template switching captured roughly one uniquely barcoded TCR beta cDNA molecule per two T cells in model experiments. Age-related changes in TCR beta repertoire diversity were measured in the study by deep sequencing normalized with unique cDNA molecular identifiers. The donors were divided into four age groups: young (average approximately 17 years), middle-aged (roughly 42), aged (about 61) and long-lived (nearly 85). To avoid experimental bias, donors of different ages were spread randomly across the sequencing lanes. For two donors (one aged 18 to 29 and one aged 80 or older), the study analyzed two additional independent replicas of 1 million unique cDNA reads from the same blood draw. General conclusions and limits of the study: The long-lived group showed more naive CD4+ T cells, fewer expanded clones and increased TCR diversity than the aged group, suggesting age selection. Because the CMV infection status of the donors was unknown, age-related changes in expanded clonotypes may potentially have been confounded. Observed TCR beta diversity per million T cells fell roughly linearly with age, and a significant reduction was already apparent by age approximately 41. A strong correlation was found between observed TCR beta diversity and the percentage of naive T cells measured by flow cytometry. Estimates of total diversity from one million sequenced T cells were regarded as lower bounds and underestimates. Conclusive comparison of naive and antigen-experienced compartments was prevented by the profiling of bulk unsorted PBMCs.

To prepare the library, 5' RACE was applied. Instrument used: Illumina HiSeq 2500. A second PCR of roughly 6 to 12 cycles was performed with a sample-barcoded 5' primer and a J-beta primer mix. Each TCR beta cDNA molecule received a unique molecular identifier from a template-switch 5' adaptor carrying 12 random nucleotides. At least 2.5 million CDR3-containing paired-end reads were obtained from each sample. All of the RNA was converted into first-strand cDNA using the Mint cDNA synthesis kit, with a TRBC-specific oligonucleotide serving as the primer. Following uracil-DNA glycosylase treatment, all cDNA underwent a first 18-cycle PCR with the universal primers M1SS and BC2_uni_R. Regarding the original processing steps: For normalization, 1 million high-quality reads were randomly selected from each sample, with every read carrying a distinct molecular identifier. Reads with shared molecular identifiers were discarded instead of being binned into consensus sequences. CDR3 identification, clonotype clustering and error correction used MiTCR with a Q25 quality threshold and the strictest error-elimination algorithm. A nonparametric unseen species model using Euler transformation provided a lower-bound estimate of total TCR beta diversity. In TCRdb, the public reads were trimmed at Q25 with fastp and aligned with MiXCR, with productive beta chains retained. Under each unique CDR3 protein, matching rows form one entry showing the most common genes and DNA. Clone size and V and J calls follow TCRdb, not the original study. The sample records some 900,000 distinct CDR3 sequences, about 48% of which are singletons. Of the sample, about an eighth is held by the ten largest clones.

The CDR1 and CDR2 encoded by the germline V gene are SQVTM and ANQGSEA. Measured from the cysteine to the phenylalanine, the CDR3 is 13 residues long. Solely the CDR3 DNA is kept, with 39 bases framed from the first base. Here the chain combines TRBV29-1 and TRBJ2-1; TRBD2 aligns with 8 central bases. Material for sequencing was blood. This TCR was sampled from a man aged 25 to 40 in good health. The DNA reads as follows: TGCAGTTCGGGGGGGAGCTCCTACAATGAGCAGTTCTTC. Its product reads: CSSGGSSYNEQFF.